This TCR beta chain is from a study of blood T cells in healthy people across ages. With 5 bases removed from V and 3 bases from J, the gap between germline ends came to 14 bases. The CDR3 is made up of 14 amino acids. The germline CDR1 and CDR2 sequences are SGHVS and FNYEAQ. Alongside a J-beta primer mix, a sample-barcoded 5' primer served in a second PCR lasting roughly 7 to 11 cycles. TCRdb reanalysed the 5' RACE reads using MiXCR and keeps one entry per CDR3 protein. The data contain 1.5 million or so distinct CDR3 sequences, around 40% of them singletons. This TCR derives from a woman aged 18-29 years in good health. The chain combines TRBV7-6 with TRBJ2-7, with TRBD2 as a possible D gene (6 bases). Sequencing input: blood. CDR3 amino acids: CASSVEEGIYEQYF. In nucleotides, the CDR3 is TGTGCCAGCAGCGTAGAGGAGGGGATCTACGAGCAGTACTTC.